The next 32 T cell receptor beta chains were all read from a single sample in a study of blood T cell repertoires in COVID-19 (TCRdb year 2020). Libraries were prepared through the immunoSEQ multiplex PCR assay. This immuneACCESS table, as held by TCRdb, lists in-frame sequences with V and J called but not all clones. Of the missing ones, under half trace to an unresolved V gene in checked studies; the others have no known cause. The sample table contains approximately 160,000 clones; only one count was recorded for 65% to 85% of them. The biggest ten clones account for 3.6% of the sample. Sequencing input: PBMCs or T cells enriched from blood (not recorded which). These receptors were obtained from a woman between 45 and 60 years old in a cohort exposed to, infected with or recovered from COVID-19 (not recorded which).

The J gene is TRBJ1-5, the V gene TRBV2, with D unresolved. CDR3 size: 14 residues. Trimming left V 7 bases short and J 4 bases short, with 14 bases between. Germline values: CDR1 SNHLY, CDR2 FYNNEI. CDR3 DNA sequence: TGTGCCAGCAATCTTCGTCCGGGAAATCAGCCCCAGCATTTT. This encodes CASNLRPGNQPQHF.

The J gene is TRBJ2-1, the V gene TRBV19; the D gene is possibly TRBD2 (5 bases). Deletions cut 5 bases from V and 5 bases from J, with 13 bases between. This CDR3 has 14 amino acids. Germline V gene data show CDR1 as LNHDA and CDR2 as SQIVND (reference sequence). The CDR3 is CASSRRGGNNEQFF. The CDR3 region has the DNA TGTGCCAGTAGTCGTCGGGGTGGAAACAATGAGCAGTTCTTC.

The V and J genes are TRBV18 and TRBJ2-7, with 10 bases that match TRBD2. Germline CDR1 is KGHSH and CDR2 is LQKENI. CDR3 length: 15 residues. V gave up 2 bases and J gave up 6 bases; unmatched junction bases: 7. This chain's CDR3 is CASSPSAGGPIEQYF. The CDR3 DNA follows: TGTGCCAGCTCACCATCAGCGGGAGGGCCCATCGAGCAGTACTTC.

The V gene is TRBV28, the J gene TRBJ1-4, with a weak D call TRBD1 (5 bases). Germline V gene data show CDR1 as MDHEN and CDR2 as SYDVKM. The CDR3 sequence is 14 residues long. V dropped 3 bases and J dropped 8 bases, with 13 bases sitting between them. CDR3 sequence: CASSFSGSREKLFF. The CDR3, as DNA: TGTGCCAGCAGTTTCTCAGGGTCTAGGGAAAAACTGTTTTTT.

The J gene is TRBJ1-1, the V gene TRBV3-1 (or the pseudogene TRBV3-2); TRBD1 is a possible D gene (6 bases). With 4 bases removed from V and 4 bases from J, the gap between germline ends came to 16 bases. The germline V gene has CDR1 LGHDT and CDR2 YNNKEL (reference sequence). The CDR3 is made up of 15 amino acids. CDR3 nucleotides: TGTGCCAGCAGCCCGAGTCGGGGGGCAGGCACTGAAGCTTTCTTT. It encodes CASSPSRGAGTEAFF.

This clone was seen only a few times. CDR3 protein: CASSEVRQGGEQYF. The CDR3 DNA reads TGTGCCAGCAGTGAAGTCAGACAGGGTGGCGAGCAGTACTTC. V is TRBV2 and J is TRBJ2-7; 7 bases agree with TRBD1. CDR1 SNHLY and CDR2 FYNNEI come from the germline V gene. This CDR3 is built from 14 residues. V was clipped by 1 base and J by 6 bases; unmatched bases: 6.

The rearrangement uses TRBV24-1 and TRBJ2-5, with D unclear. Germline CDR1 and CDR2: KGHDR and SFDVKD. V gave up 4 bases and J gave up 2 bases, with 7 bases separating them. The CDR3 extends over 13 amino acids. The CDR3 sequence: CATSDPSQETQYF. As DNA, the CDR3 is TGTGCCACCAGTGACCCTAGTCAAGAGACCCAGTACTTC.

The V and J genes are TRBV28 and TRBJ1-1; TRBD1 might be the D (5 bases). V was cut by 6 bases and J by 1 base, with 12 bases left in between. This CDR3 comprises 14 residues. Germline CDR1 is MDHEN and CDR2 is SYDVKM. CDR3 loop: CASSLGQQNTEAFF. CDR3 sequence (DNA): TGTGCCAGCAGCCTGGGGCAGCAGAACACTGAAGCTTTCTTT.

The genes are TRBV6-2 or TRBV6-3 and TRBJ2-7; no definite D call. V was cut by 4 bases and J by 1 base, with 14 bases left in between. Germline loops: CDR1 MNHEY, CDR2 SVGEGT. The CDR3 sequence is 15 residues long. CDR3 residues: CASSSGGGESYEQYF. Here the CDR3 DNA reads TGTGCCAGCAGTTCCGGCGGCGGCGAGTCCTACGAGCAGTACTTC.

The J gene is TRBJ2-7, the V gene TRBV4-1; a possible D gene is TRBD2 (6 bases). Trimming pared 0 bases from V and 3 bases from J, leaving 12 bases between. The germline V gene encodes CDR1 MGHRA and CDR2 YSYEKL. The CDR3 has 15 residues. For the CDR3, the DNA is TGCGCCAGCAGCCAAGATTGGGAGGAGTTCTACGAGCAGTACTTC. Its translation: CASSQDWEEFYEQYF.

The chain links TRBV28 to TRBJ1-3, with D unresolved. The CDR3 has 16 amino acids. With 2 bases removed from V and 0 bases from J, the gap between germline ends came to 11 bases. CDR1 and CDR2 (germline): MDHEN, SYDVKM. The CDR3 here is CASSLLLAHSGNTIYF. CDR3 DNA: TGTGCCAGCAGTTTACTGCTGGCCCACTCTGGAAACACCATATATTTT.

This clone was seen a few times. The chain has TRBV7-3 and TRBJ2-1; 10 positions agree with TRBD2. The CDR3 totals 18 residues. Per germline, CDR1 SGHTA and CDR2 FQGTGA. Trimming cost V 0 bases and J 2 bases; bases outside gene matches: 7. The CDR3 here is CASSLTGPSGRPYNEQFF. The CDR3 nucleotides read TGTGCCAGCAGCTTAACGGGTCCTAGCGGGAGACCCTACAATGAGCAGTTCTTC.

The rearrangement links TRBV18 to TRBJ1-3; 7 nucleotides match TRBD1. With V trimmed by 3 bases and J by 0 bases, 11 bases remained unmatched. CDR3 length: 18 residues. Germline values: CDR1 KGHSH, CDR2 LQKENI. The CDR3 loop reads CASSPEQGRGNSGNTIYF. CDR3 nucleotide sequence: TGTGCCAGCTCACCTGAACAGGGGCGTGGGAACTCTGGAAACACCATATATTTT.

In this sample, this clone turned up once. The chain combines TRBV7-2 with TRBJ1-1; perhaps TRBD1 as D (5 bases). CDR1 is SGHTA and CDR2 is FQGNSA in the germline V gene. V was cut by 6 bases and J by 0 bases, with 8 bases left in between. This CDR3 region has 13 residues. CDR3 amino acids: CASSTQVNTEAFF. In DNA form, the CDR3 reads TGTGCCAGCAGTACACAGGTGAACACTGAAGCTTTCTTT.

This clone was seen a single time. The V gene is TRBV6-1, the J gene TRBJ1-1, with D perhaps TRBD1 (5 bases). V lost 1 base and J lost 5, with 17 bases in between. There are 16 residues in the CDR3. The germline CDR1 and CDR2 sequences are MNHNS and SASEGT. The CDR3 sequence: CASSEDLPGDGTEAFF. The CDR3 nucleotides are TGTGCCAGCAGTGAAGATTTACCGGGGGACGGGACTGAAGCTTTCTTT.

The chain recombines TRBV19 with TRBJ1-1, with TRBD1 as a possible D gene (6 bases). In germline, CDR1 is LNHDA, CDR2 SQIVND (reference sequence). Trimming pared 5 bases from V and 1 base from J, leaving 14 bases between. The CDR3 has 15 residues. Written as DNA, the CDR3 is TGTGCCAGTAGTGCCGGACAGTGGGGGAACACTGAAGCTTTCTTT. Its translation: CASSAGQWGNTEAFF.

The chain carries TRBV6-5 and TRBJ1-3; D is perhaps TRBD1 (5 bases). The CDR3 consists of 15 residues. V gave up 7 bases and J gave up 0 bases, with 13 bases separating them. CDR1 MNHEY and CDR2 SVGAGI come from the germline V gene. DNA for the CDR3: TGTGCCAGCATTTTTGACAGAAGCTCTGGAAACACCATATATTTT. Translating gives CASIFDRSSGNTIYF.

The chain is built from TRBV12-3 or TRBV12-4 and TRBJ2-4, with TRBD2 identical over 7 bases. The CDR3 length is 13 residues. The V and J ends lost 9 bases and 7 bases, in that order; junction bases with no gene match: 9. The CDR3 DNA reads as TGTGCCAGTCTACTAGCGCTGGGGAACATTCAGTACTTC. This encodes CASLLALGNIQYF.

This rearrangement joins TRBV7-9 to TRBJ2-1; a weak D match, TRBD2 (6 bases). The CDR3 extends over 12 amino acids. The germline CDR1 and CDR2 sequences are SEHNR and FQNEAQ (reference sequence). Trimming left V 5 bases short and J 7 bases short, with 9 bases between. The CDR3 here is CASSHLANEQFF. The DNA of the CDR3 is TGTGCCAGCAGCCACCTAGCGAATGAGCAGTTCTTC.

The CDR3 bases are TGTGCCTGGGTAACGGGTGGTTATCTCGATGAGCAGTTCTTC. Translation: CAWVTGGYLDEQFF. J is TRBJ2-1 and V is TRBV30; D is undetermined. This CDR3 has 14 amino acids. Trimming removed 5 bases from V and 8 bases from J, with 19 bases in between. Germline V gene sequence: CDR1 GTSNPN, CDR2 SVGIG (reference sequence).

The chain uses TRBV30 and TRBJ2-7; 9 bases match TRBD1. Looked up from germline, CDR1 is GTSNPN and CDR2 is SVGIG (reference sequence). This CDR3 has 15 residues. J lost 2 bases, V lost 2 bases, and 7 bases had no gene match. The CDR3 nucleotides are TGTGCCTGGAGTCCCGGACAGGGGATCCCCTACGAGCAGTACTTC. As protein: CAWSPGQGIPYEQYF.

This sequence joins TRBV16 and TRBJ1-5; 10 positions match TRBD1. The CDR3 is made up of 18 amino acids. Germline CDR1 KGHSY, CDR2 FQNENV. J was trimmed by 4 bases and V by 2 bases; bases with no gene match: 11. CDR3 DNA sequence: TGTGCCAGCAGCCAAGAATATCCGGGACAGGGGAATAATCAGCCCCAGCATTTT. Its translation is CASSQEYPGQGNNQPQHF.

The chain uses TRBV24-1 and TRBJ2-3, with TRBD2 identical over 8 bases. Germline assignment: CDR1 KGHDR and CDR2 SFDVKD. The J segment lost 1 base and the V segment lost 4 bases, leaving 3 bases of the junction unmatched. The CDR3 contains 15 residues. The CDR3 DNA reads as TGTGCCACCAGTGAGGCACTAGCGGGCACAGATACGCAGTATTTT. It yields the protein CATSEALAGTDTQYF.

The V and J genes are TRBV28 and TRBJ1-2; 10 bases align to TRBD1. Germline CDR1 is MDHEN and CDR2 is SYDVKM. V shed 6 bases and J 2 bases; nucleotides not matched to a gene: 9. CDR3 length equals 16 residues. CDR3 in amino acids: CASRTGTGVGNYGYTF. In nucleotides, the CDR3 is TGTGCCAGCAGAACCGGGACAGGGGTAGGGAACTATGGCTACACCTTC.

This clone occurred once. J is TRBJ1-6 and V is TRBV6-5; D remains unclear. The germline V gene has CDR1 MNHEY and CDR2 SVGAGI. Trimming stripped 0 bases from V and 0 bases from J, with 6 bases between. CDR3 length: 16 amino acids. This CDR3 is CASSYSWSSYNSPLHF. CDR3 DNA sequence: TGTGCCAGCAGTTACTCGTGGAGCTCCTATAATTCACCCCTCCACTTT.

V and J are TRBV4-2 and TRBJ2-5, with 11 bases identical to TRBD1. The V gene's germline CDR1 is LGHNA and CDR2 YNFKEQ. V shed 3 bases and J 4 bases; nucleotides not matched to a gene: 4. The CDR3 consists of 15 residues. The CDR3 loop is CASSQDRGLRETQYF. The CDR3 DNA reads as TGTGCCAGCAGCCAGGACAGGGGGCTACGAGAGACCCAGTACTTC.

The CDR3: CASSTTGTGHDEQYF. DNA for the CDR3: TGTGCCAGCAGCACAACCGGGACAGGGCACGACGAGCAGTACTTC. The chain carries TRBV28 and TRBJ2-7; 9 nucleotides match TRBD1. CDR1 MDHEN and CDR2 SYDVKM come from the germline V gene. With 6 bases clipped from V and 5 bases from J, the junction kept 11 bases outside the gene matches. The CDR3 extends over 15 amino acids.

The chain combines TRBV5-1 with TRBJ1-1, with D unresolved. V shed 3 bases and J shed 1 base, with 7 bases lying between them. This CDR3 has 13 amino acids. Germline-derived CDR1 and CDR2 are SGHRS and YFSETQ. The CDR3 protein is CASSWTSNTEAFF. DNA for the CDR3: TGCGCCAGCAGCTGGACTTCGAACACTGAAGCTTTCTTT.

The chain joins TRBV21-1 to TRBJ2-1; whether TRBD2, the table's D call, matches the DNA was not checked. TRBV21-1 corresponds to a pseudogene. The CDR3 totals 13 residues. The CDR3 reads CASKNRRGGNQFF. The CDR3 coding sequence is TGTGCCAGCAAGAACCGGAGGGGCGGGAATCAGTTCTTC.

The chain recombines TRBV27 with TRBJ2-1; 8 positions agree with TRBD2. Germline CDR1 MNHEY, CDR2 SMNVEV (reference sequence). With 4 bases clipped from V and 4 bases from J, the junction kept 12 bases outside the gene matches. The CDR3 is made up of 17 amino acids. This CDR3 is CASSSAQLAAIYNEQFF. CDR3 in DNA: TGTGCCAGCAGTTCCGCTCAACTAGCGGCCATTTACAATGAGCAGTTCTTC.

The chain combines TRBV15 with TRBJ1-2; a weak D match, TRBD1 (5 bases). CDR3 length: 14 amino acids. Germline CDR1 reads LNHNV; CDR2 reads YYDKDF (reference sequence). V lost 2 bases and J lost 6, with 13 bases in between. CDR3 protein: CATSRRQLSDGYTF. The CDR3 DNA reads TGTGCCACCAGCAGAAGACAGCTTTCAGATGGCTACACCTTC.

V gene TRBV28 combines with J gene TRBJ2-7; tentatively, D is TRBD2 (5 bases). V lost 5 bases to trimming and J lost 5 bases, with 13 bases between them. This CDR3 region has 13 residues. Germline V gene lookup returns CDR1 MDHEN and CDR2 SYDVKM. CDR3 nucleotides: TGTGCCAGCAGTATCGGACTGGAGGACGAGCAGTACTTC. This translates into CASSIGLEDEQYF.